This T cell receptor (beta chain) was sequenced during a study of radiation and T cells in renal cell carcinoma. Study results and caveats: In nephrectomy-only tumors, top 100 clonotypes averaged approximately 45%, versus 54% irradiated. Sampling covered only around 1 g of each tumor. Dominant CDR3 motifs occupied more repertoire in irradiated than control tumors.

Only in-frame clones appear in the TCRdb table, and some are missing; sequencing was by immunoSEQ multiplex PCR. Here the sample spans 20,000 or so clones, more than 50% being singletons. Trimming stripped 5 bases from V and 9 bases from J, with 11 bases between. Germline V gene data show CDR1 as SGHTA and CDR2 as FQGNSA. The CDR3 sequence is 12 residues long. On this clone: Its antigen remains unidentified.

Treatment indicated: treatment-naive control, cytoreductive nephrectomy. The TCR originated in a human donor with renal cell carcinoma. Specimen: tumor tissue, collected from a patient whose treatment was nephrectomy without radiotherapy. The chain combines TRBV7-2 with TRBJ2-1; possible D gene TRBD2, 6 bases. The CDR3 nucleotides read TGTGCCAGCAGCCCAACTAGCATTGAGCAGTTCTTC. This gives the protein CASSPTSIEQFF.